The next 10 T cell receptor beta chains were all read from a single sample in a study of CD8+ T cells in alopecia areata. Indicated treatment: oral pan-JAK inhibitor, 5-10 mg twice daily. RNA extraction was followed by reverse transcription into cDNA, which acted as the sequencing template. Profiling relied on immunoSEQ multiplex PCR, and the TCRdb table lists in-frame clones only, not all of them. The sample comprises 180,000 or so clones, 58% of which are singletons, and under 7% rests with the top ten. This material consisted of CD4+ T cells sorted from blood, taken at week 24, from a patient treated with tofacitinib. All receptors derive from a human donor with alopecia areata.

The chain is built from TRBV27 and TRBJ2-3, with D perhaps TRBD1 or TRBD2 (5 bases each). This CDR3 is 13 amino acids long. Germline lookup yields CDR1 MNHEY and CDR2 SMNVEV (reference sequence). V was shortened by 1 base and J by 10 bases, with 12 bases between the two germline ends. In nucleotides, the CDR3 is TGTGCCAGCAGTTTATTGGGGGAAGGGTCGCAGTATTTT. Translated, it gives CASSLLGEGSQYF.

Only a few counts were recorded for this clone. The V and J genes are TRBV7-2 and TRBJ2-5, with D possibly being TRBD2 (6 bases). Between the trimmed V and J ends, which lost 6 bases and 1 base, there was a span of 15 bases. CDR3 length: 15 residues. Germline CDR1 SGHTA, CDR2 FQGNSA. CDR3 sequence (DNA): TGTGCCAGCAGGCAGCTGCGGGGAAGCCAAGAGACCCAGTACTTC. It translates to CASRQLRGSQETQYF.

The gene calls are TRBV30 and TRBJ2-5, with D tentatively TRBD1 (5 bases). Trimming took 2 bases from V and 2 from J, leaving 6 bases between them. Germline CDR1 GTSNPN, CDR2 SVGIG (reference sequence). The CDR3 runs 12 residues. CDR3 sequence reads: CAWSRTQETQYF. CDR3 bases: TGTGCCTGGAGTCGGACACAAGAGACCCAGTACTTC.

The CDR3 here is CASSWVRGRTNTGELFF. The CDR3 nucleotides are TGTGCCAGCAGTTGGGTCAGGGGGCGGACCAACACCGGGGAGCTGTTTTTT. The chain couples TRBV27 to TRBJ2-2; 8 bases line up with TRBD1. The CDR3 is made up of 17 amino acids. The trim removed 4 bases at V and 2 bases at J, leaving 9 bases unmatched. The germline gives CDR1 MNHEY, CDR2 SMNVEV (reference sequence).

The chain couples TRBV29-1 to TRBJ2-7; D may be TRBD1 (5 bases). Germline CDR1 is SQVTM and CDR2 is ANQGSEA. Trimming left V 7 bases short and J 5 bases short, with 18 bases between. This CDR3 comprises 13 residues. CDR3 amino acids: CSAKAPGRHEQYF. CDR3 coding DNA: TGCAGCGCAAAAGCTCCAGGGCGACACGAGCAGTACTTC.

The rearrangement uses TRBV5-6 and TRBJ2-7; D may be TRBD1 or TRBD2 (5 bases each). V lost 2 bases to trimming and J lost 1 base, with 13 bases between them. Germline V lookup: CDR1 SGHDT, CDR2 YYEEEE. This CDR3 contains 15 residues. Here the CDR3 DNA reads TGTGCCAGCAGCTTTACCGGGACGGGATCCTACGAGCAGTACTTC. Its translation: CASSFTGTGSYEQYF.

CDR3 nucleotide sequence: TGTGCCAGCAGCCGATTTGGGTTAGCGACCTTATCCTACGAGCAGTACTTC. This encodes CASSRFGLATLSYEQYF. The rearrangement joins TRBV7-2 to TRBJ2-7; maybe TRBD2 (5 bases). This CDR3 comprises 17 residues. Germline V gene data show CDR1 as SGHTA and CDR2 as FQGNSA. V lost 5 bases to trimming and J lost 1 base, with 21 bases between them.

In nucleotides, the CDR3 is TGTGCCAGTTTAAGACAGGGGGCGTACACTGAAGCTTTCTTT. Protein product: CASLRQGAYTEAFF. The chain uses TRBV19 and TRBJ1-1; 10 bases fit TRBD1. Germline CDR1 LNHDA, CDR2 SQIVND (reference sequence). This CDR3 has 14 amino acids. The V and J ends lost 8 bases and 3 bases, in that order; junction bases with no gene match: 6.

This clone was observed a few times. The chain uses TRBV7-9 and TRBJ1-2; D is perhaps TRBD1 (6 bases). This CDR3 is built from 13 residues. The V gene lost 5 bases and the J gene lost 0 bases, with 7 bases spanning the gap. Germline V gives CDR1 SEHNR, CDR2 FQNEAQ (reference sequence). The chain's CDR3 is CASSKGANYGYTF. For the CDR3, the DNA is TGTGCCAGCAGCAAGGGGGCTAACTATGGCTACACCTTC.

The chain employs TRBV11-3 and TRBJ2-1; the D gene could be TRBD1 or TRBD2 (5 bases each). CDR1 and CDR2 from the germline V gene are SGHNT and YENEEA. The CDR3 totals 14 residues. V was pared by 1 base and J by 2 bases, with 6 bases between. For the CDR3, the DNA is TGTGCCAGCAGCTTAGCGGGGCCCTACAATGAGCAGTTCTTC. Its translation is CASSLAGPYNEQFF.